The next 28 T cell receptor beta chains were all read from a single sample in a study of human T cells and chemical hapten exposure. This sample's time point: pre-sensitization, week 0. Treatment meaning: therapeutic diphenylcyclopropenone sensitization with weekly scalp DPC. MiXCR was run by TCRdb on the RACE reads, yielding one entry per CDR3 protein. Of fewer than 300,000 distinct CDR3 sequences listed, about 9.4% were seen once; the top ten hold approximately 2.2%. The specimen comprised whole blood, sampled in connection with sensitization to the hapten diphenylcyclopropenone (DPC). These TCRs come from a middle-aged woman with alopecia areata. Some clones in this sample may be carry-over from other donors' samples.

CDR3 sequence (DNA): TGCAGTGCTAAGAGAGCCAACCGGGACCAAGAGACCCAGTACTTC. This gives the protein CSAKRANRDQETQYF. This chain links TRBV20-1 with TRBJ2-5; D call uncertain. Germline V gene data show CDR1 as DFQATT and CDR2 as SNEGSKA (reference sequence). The V end was cut by 4 bases, the J end by 0 bases, with 15 bases between. CDR3 length equals 15 residues.

This clonotype has ten or more counts. V usage is TRBV12-3 or TRBV12-4 and J usage is TRBJ2-2; D unclear. V lost 3 bases and J lost 2, with 7 bases in between. The CDR3 has 14 residues. Here the CDR3 reads CASSFNGNTGELFF. As DNA, the CDR3 is TGTGCCAGCAGTTTCAACGGAAACACCGGGGAGCTGTTTTTT.

The rearrangement joins TRBV10-3 to TRBJ2-2; perhaps TRBD2 as D (6 bases). The CDR3 covers 14 residues. The V end lost 3 bases, the J end lost 4 bases, and 9 bases lay between the germline ends. Looked up from germline, CDR1 is ENHRY and CDR2 is SYGVKD. DNA for the CDR3: TGTGCCATCAGTGAACTGGGGGGCACCGGGGAGCTGTTTTTT. Its protein is CAISELGGTGELFF.

This clonotype was seen a handful of times. The V and J genes are TRBV20-1 and TRBJ2-3; 9 nucleotides align to TRBD2. CDR3 length: 14 residues. Losses at the gene ends were 0 bases for V and 6 bases for J; bases not matched to a gene: 4. Germline CDR1 and CDR2: DFQATT and SNEGSKA (reference sequence). The CDR3 region has the DNA TGCAGTGCTAGAGAGGGCGGGAGGGCTGATACGCAGTATTTT. Translated: CSAREGGRADTQYF.

In its sample, this clonotype was seen a few times. The rearrangement joins TRBV7-9 to TRBJ1-4; D is perhaps TRBD1 (6 bases). This CDR3 has 15 amino acids. Per germline, CDR1 SEHNR and CDR2 FQNEAQ (reference sequence). V lost 3 bases to trimming and J lost 1 base, with 9 bases between them. The CDR3 DNA sequence: TGTGCCAGCAGCTTCCAGACAGGAACTAATGAAAAACTGTTTTTT. It encodes CASSFQTGTNEKLFF.

The sample holds many counts of this clonotype. The J gene is TRBJ1-1, the V gene TRBV5-1; D is uncertain. Germline V gene data show CDR1 as SGHRS and CDR2 as YFSETQ. Trimming left V 4 bases short and J 1 base short, with 8 bases between. The CDR3 runs 13 residues. The CDR3 region has the DNA TGCGCCAGCAGCGCTGGACCGAACACTGAAGCTTTCTTT. Its protein is CASSAGPNTEAFF.

This clonotype has just a few counts. The V and J genes are TRBV29-1 and TRBJ1-2, with D possibly TRBD1 on 5 matching bases. The CDR3 consists of 12 residues. Trimming left V 7 bases short and J 9 bases short, with 18 bases between. Germline values: CDR1 SQVTM, CDR2 ANQGSEA. This chain's CDR3 is CSAGGRRDSYTF. CDR3 nucleotides: TGCAGCGCCGGGGGACGGCGGGATAGCTACACCTTC.

This clonotype was counted ten times or more. The chain links TRBV7-9 to TRBJ1-1; D remains ambiguous. This CDR3 spans 15 amino acids. Deletions cut 1 base from V and 4 bases from J, with 13 bases between. Germline CDR1 SEHNR, CDR2 FQNEAQ (reference sequence). The CDR3 is CASSLGPIVGTEAFF. In nucleotides, the CDR3 is TGTGCCAGCAGCTTAGGTCCAATCGTGGGCACTGAAGCTTTCTTT.

This clonotype was seen a few times. The chain has TRBV6-2 or TRBV6-3 and TRBJ1-1, with TRBD1 identical over 10 bases. There are 16 residues in the CDR3. J lost 0 bases, V lost 3 bases, and 4 bases had no gene match. Germline assignment: CDR1 MNHEY and CDR2 SVGEGT. CDR3 in amino acids: CASSYRQGALNTEAFF. The CDR3 DNA sequence: TGTGCCAGCAGTTATCGACAGGGGGCGCTGAACACTGAAGCTTTCTTT.

CDR3 residues: CSVAGLTALEAFF. As DNA, the CDR3 is TGCAGCGTTGCCGGGTTAACGGCCCTTGAAGCTTTCTTT. The V call is TRBV29-1, the J call TRBJ1-1; D gene unclear. Trimming cost V 4 bases and J 7 bases, with 16 bases left between them. The length of the CDR3 is 13 residues. Germline assignment: CDR1 SQVTM and CDR2 ANQGSEA.

The chain uses TRBV20-1 and TRBJ1-5; tentative D call: TRBD1 (6 bases). In germline, CDR1 is DFQATT, CDR2 SNEGSKA (reference sequence). V lost 0 bases, J lost 0 bases, and 9 bases lay in between. CDR3 length: 15 residues. Here the CDR3 reads CSARDPTGSNQPQHF. In DNA, the CDR3 is TGCAGTGCTAGAGATCCGACAGGTAGCAATCAGCCCCAGCATTTT.

This clonotype was observed a handful of times. The chain uses TRBV7-2 and TRBJ2-1, with D perhaps TRBD2 (6 bases). The CDR3 covers 13 residues. Germline CDR1 and CDR2: SGHTA and FQGNSA. V lost 4 bases, J lost 6 bases, and 10 bases lay in between. CDR3 in amino acids: CASSSYGGNEQFF. The CDR3 nucleotides are TGTGCCAGCAGCTCGTACGGGGGCAATGAGCAGTTCTTC.

J is TRBJ2-2 and V is TRBV7-2; the D is unclear. CDR1 SGHTA and CDR2 FQGNSA come from the germline V gene. The ends were cut back, 1 base at V and 4 bases at J, with 7 bases in the middle. CDR3 length equals 14 residues. CDR3 coding DNA: TGTGCCAGCAGCTTAGGCCCCGGCACCGGGGAGCTGTTTTTT. As protein: CASSLGPGTGELFF.

The chain is built from TRBV4-3 and TRBJ2-5, with D possibly TRBD2 on 5 matching bases. Germline values: CDR1 LGHNA, CDR2 YSLEER. This CDR3 comprises 15 residues. V was pared by 0 bases and J by 5 bases, with 13 bases between. DNA of the CDR3: TGCGCCAGCAGCCAAGATCCGGGGTCGGCGGAGACCCAGTACTTC. It is translated as CASSQDPGSAETQYF.

This clonotype was counted only a few times. The chain uses TRBV28 and TRBJ1-3, with TRBD1 as a possible D gene (5 bases). The CDR3 covers 15 residues. Deletions cut 5 bases from V and 0 bases from J, with 11 bases between. Germline CDR1 reads MDHEN; CDR2 reads SYDVKM. This CDR3 is CASSINRSSGNTIYF. CDR3 DNA: TGTGCCAGCAGTATTAACAGGAGCTCTGGAAACACCATATATTTT. The full variable domain, rest sourced from reference TRBV28 and TRBJ1-3, is DVKVTQSSRYLVKRTGEKVFLECVQDMDHENMFWYRQDPGLGLRLIYFSYDVKMKEKGDIPEGYSVSREKKERFSLILESASTNQTSMYLCASSINRSSGNTIYFGEGSWLTVV.

V is TRBV27 and J is TRBJ2-7; no clear D gene. V was pared by 4 bases and J by 1 base, with 14 bases between. CDR3 size: 15 residues. Per the germline V gene, CDR1 is MNHEY and CDR2 is SMNVEV (reference sequence). For the CDR3, the DNA is TGTGCCAGCAGTTCAATCCGGGCCCCTTCCTACGAGCAGTACTTC. Protein: CASSSIRAPSYEQYF.

This clonotype showed up many times. The chain recombines TRBV29-1 with TRBJ1-2; D perhaps matches TRBD1 (6 bases). Trimming took off 4 bases at V and 4 bases at J, with 31 bases between the two ends. This CDR3 region has 19 residues. Germline V gene lookup returns CDR1 SQVTM and CDR2 ANQGSEA. For the CDR3, the DNA is TGCAGCGTTGGGGGGGCGCGGAAAGTATTATCCGATCGAAGCTATGGCTACACCTTC. Protein: CSVGGARKVLSDRSYGYTF.

This clonotype was seen a handful of times. The chain joins TRBV14 to TRBJ1-1; no clear D gene. Trimming stripped 1 base from V and 1 base from J, with 7 bases between. The germline V gene encodes CDR1 SGHDN and CDR2 FVKESK. The CDR3 loop spans 14 amino acids. This CDR3 is CASSQVTANTEAFF. DNA of the CDR3: TGTGCCAGCAGCCAAGTCACAGCGAACACTGAAGCTTTCTTT.

The V and J genes are TRBV5-6 and TRBJ1-5; D unresolved. With 4 bases removed from V and 0 bases from J, the gap between germline ends came to 11 bases. The CDR3 length is 15 residues. Germline V lookup: CDR1 SGHDT, CDR2 YYEEEE. CDR3 region: CASSRRYYSNQPQHF. The CDR3 DNA reads as TGTGCCAGCAGCCGCAGATATTATAGCAATCAGCCCCAGCATTTT.

This clonotype appeared a few times. This chain joins TRBV5-1 and TRBJ1-4; possibly TRBD1 for D (5 bases). The germline gives CDR1 SGHRS, CDR2 YFSETQ. This CDR3 is built from 15 residues. The V gene lost 2 bases and the J gene lost 5 bases, with 13 bases spanning the gap. The CDR3 protein is CASSFMMGLNEKLFF. CDR3 in DNA: TGCGCCAGCAGCTTCATGATGGGACTCAATGAAAAACTGTTTTTT.

This clonotype turned up a few times. The V and J genes are TRBV28 and TRBJ2-5; no clear D. V lost 2 bases and J lost 1, with 11 bases in between. This CDR3 is built from 15 residues. The germline gives CDR1 MDHEN, CDR2 SYDVKM. The chain's CDR3 is CASSLGSLIQETQYF. CDR3 nucleotides: TGTGCCAGCAGTTTAGGCAGCCTCATCCAAGAGACCCAGTACTTC.

This clonotype appeared a few times. The genes are TRBV29-1 and TRBJ2-2; D remains ambiguous. In germline, CDR1 is SQVTM, CDR2 ANQGSEA. This CDR3 region has 15 residues. V gave up 8 bases and J gave up 5 bases, with 21 bases separating them. The CDR3: CSIRGRASLTGELFF. CDR3 DNA sequence: TGCAGCATTCGCGGCCGGGCAAGTCTGACCGGGGAGCTGTTTTTT.

This clonotype was seen a handful of times. The chain links TRBV7-2 to TRBJ2-3; 13 nucleotides agree with TRBD2. This CDR3 has 18 amino acids. From germline, CDR1 is SGHTA and CDR2 FQGNSA. Trimming at V came to 0 bases and at J to 3 bases, leaving 6 bases not matched to a gene. The chain's CDR3 is CASSLALAGGPITDTQYF. The CDR3 region has the DNA TGTGCCAGCAGCTTAGCACTAGCGGGAGGGCCTATTACAGATACGCAGTATTTT.

V is TRBV9 and J is TRBJ1-5, with D perhaps TRBD1 (6 bases). The V end was cut by 0 bases, the J end by 0 bases, with 7 bases between. The germline gives CDR1 SGDLS, CDR2 YYNGEE. This CDR3 has 15 residues. The CDR3 sequence is CASSVGTVSNQPQHF. DNA of the CDR3: TGTGCCAGCAGCGTAGGGACAGTTAGCAATCAGCCCCAGCATTTT.

This clonotype appeared a few times. The chain carries TRBV6-2 or TRBV6-3 and TRBJ2-1; the D is unclear. Trimming took off 8 bases at V and 3 bases at J, with 5 bases between the two ends. The CDR3 runs 11 residues. The germline V gene has CDR1 MNHEY and CDR2 SVGEGT. CDR3 loop: CASGFYNEQFF. The CDR3 DNA sequence: TGTGCCAGCGGGTTCTACAATGAGCAGTTCTTC.

In the case of this clonotype: One end of the junction is discordant with germline, which a read error may explain. This chain uses TRBV5-4 with TRBJ1-1; D unclear. CDR3 size: 12 residues. Germline CDR1 SGHNT, CDR2 YYREEE (reference sequence). The CDR3 DNA reads TGTGTCAGCGGCCGGATGAACACTGAAGCTTTCTTT. Residues: CVSGRMNTEAFF.

This chain's CDR3 is CASSPPDRASNQPQHF. DNA for the CDR3: TGTGCCAGCAGTCCCCCGGACAGGGCGAGCAATCAGCCCCAGCATTTT. The chain joins TRBV6-1 to TRBJ1-5, with TRBD1 matching 8 bases. This CDR3 has 16 residues. The trim removed 5 bases at V and 1 base at J, leaving 7 bases unmatched. CDR1 is MNHNS, CDR2 SASEGT, per germline.

This clonotype was recorded a few times. This chain connects TRBV21-1 to TRBJ2-1; TRBD1 is the table's D call, not checked against the DNA. TRBV21-1 constitutes a pseudogene. CDR3 length: 15 residues. The CDR3 reads CASSKVGGSYNEQFF. CDR3 DNA sequence: TGTGCCAGCAGCAAAGTAGGGGGCTCCTACAATGAGCAGTTCTTC.